This T cell receptor (beta chain) emerged from a study of T cells in Graves' hyperthyroidism and ophthalmopathy. Germline loops: CDR1 SEHNR, CDR2 FQNEAQ (reference sequence). CDR3 size: 16 residues. Trimming removed 2 bases from V and 5 bases from J, with 18 bases in between. Uncontrolled infection, other autoimmune disease, pregnancy or lactation led to exclusion. Clinicians diagnosed patients from clinical symptoms, serum thyroxine and TRAb, thyroid ultrasound and orbital computed tomography. Amplification of TCR beta CDR3 regions used RNA as the template. The study used the HTBI primer set for a first-round RT-PCR of the TCR CDR3. TCRdb processed the multiplex PCR reads anew with MiXCR; each CDR3 protein has one entry. The sample holds around 620,000 distinct CDR3 sequences; 35% to 55% are singletons and the top ten take roughly 19%.

The V and J genes are TRBV7-9 and TRBJ2-5; possible D gene TRBD1, 6 bases. This clonotype originated in an adult woman with Graves' disease, either hyperthyroidism or ophthalmopathy (not recorded which). Sequencing was done on a sample of peripheral blood or thyroid tissue (not recorded which). The CDR3 DNA sequence: TGTGCCAGCAGCTTATCTCCACAGGGCCTAGACGAGACCCAGTACTTC. Its protein product is CASSLSPQGLDETQYF.